A single sample is the source of the 13 T cell receptor beta chains below, sequenced in a study of early T cells in non-severe SARS-CoV-2 infection. TCRdb processed the 5' RACE reads anew with MiXCR; each CDR3 protein has one entry. Of tens of thousands of distinct CDR3 sequences in the sample, more than 9% were seen once. Sample: whole blood. Receptors originate from an adult who was a healthcare worker with PCR-confirmed SARS-CoV-2 infection or an uninfected control (not recorded which).

This clonotype has only one observation. The gene calls are TRBV5-8 and TRBJ2-1; D is unresolved. The CDR3 covers 12 residues. CDR1 SGHTS and CDR2 YDEGEE come from the germline V gene. The germline V and J ends were trimmed by 2 bases and 8 bases, with 8 bases remaining between them. CDR3 protein: CASSLEVHEQFF. CDR3 sequence (DNA): TGTGCCAGCAGCTTAGAAGTTCATGAGCAGTTCTTC.

This chain joins TRBV5-1 and TRBJ2-3; tentatively, D is TRBD1 (5 bases). V lost 0 bases to trimming and J lost 1 base, with 12 bases between them. This CDR3 has 16 amino acids. Germline lookup yields CDR1 SGHRS and CDR2 YFSETQ. This chain's CDR3 is CASSLELRAGTDTQYF. In nucleotides, the CDR3 is TGCGCCAGCAGCTTGGAGCTCAGGGCAGGCACAGATACGCAGTATTTT.

Points on this clonotype: A much larger clone sits a single nucleotide away, making a read error possible. The rearrangement links TRBV11-2 to TRBJ2-3, with D unresolved. This CDR3 contains 13 residues. Germline V gene data show CDR1 as SGHAT and CDR2 as FQNNGV. The CDR3 sequence is CVSSPSPADTQYF. The CDR3 coding sequence is TGTGTCAGCAGCCCCTCACCAGCAGATACGCAGTATTTT. Based on the CDR3 plus reference TRBV11-2 and TRBJ2-3, the full variable domain is EAGVAQSPRYKIIEKRQSVAFWCNPISGHATLYWYQQILGQGPKLLIQFQNNGVVDDSQLPKDRFSAERLKGVDSTLKIQPAKLEDSAVYLCVSSPSPADTQYFGPGTRLTVL.

The chain combines TRBV12-3 or TRBV12-4 with TRBJ1-5, with D possibly matching TRBD1 (6 bases). The ends were cut back, 4 bases at V and 1 base at J, with 11 bases in the middle. This CDR3 has 15 amino acids. CDR3: CASSSQGVSNQPQHF. The CDR3 bases are TGTGCCAGCAGTTCACAGGGAGTGAGCAATCAGCCCCAGCATTTT.

The chain employs TRBV5-1 and TRBJ2-1, with TRBD1 matching over 7 bases. The ends lost 4 bases at V and 8 bases at J; junction bases unmatched: 12. The CDR3 is 15 residues long. Germline V gene data show CDR1 as SGHRS and CDR2 as YFSETQ. CDR3 nucleotides: TGCGCCAGCAGCGCTGGGACAGTCTATGCCGATGAGCAGTTCTTC. Amino acid sequence: CASSAGTVYADEQFF.

In DNA form, the CDR3 reads TGTGCTAGTGGACCGACTTCTAGCGGGGAGGAAGATACGCAGTATTTT. Residues: CASGPTSSGEEDTQYF. The rearrangement joins TRBV12-5 to TRBJ2-3; 9 bases line up with TRBD2. The CDR3 consists of 16 residues. The ends lost 6 bases at V and 5 bases at J; junction bases unmatched: 12. Germline assignment: CDR1 LGHNT and CDR2 FRNRAP.

This clonotype occurred a few times. V gene TRBV4-1 combines with J gene TRBJ1-2; no clear D gene. Trimming pared 0 bases from V and 3 bases from J, leaving 11 bases between. The CDR3 has 15 residues. Germline V CDR1 and CDR2: MGHRA, YSYEKL. CDR3 loop: CASSQDYETYYGYTF. The CDR3 DNA follows: TGCGCCAGCAGCCAAGATTACGAGACATACTATGGCTACACCTTC.

The rearrangement uses TRBV7-9 and TRBJ2-3; the D is unclear. V lost 0 bases and J 3 bases, leaving 10 bases between the germline ends. CDR3 size: 15 residues. Germline V CDR1 and CDR2: SEHNR, FQNEAQ (reference sequence). The CDR3 region is CASSLASAKTDTQYF. In DNA form, the CDR3 reads TGTGCCAGCAGCTTAGCGAGCGCCAAGACAGATACGCAGTATTTT.

The chain links TRBV20-1 to TRBJ2-7; D may be TRBD2 (6 bases). Trimming removed 0 bases from V and 2 bases from J, with 14 bases in between. Germline V CDR1 and CDR2: DFQATT, SNEGSKA (reference sequence). The CDR3 runs to 15 residues. The CDR3 nucleotides read TGCAGTGCTAGAGATTCCGAGCGGGCAACCTACGAGCAGTACTTC. This translates into CSARDSERATYEQYF.

This clonotype was picked up a small number of times. The chain links TRBV10-3 to TRBJ2-3; D may be TRBD2 (5 bases). V was trimmed by 3 bases and J by 2 bases, leaving 15 bases between them. The CDR3 runs 16 residues. CDR1 is ENHRY and CDR2 is SYGVKD in the germline V gene. CDR3 protein: CAISERGEGVTDTQYF. The DNA of the CDR3 is TGTGCCATCAGTGAAAGAGGAGAGGGAGTCACAGATACGCAGTATTTT.

This clonotype has only a few counts. The junction departs from the called germline gene at one end, perhaps through a read error. The chain has TRBV7-7 and TRBJ2-1; possibly TRBD2 for D (6 bases). The CDR3 is 14 residues long. Germline CDR1 is SSHAT and CDR2 is FNYEAQ (reference sequence). CDR3 region: CASSLDGRYNEQFF. The DNA of the CDR3 is TGTGCTAGCAGCTTAGACGGGAGATACAATGAGCAGTTCTTC.

This chain joins TRBV5-1 and TRBJ2-7, with TRBD2 matching over 10 bases. The trim removed 0 bases at V and 10 bases at J, leaving 13 bases unmatched. CDR1 is SGHRS and CDR2 is YFSETQ in the germline V gene. This CDR3 spans 16 amino acids. As DNA, the CDR3 is TGCGCCAGCAGCTTGGCCCCTAGCGGGAGTACGGGCCCCCAGTACTTC. Amino acids: CASSLAPSGSTGPQYF.

The sample holds many counts of this clonotype. The gene calls are TRBV11-2 and TRBJ2-7; TRBD2 might be the D (6 bases). Germline assignment: CDR1 SGHAT and CDR2 FQNNGV. The V gene lost 0 bases and the J gene lost 6 bases, with 6 bases spanning the gap. The CDR3 has 12 residues. This chain's CDR3 is CASSLDGGEQYF. The CDR3 region has the DNA TGTGCCAGCAGCTTAGACGGGGGCGAGCAGTACTTC.